These T cell receptor beta chains were read from a single sample in a study of identical twins. TCRdb fed the 5' RACE reads into MiXCR, producing one record per CDR3 protein. The table has hundreds of thousands of distinct CDR3 sequences, 15% to 20% seen once. The sample also formed part of further work on T cells expressing NK-cell markers.

Sequencing was done on a sample of PBMCs. All receptors come from a woman aged 18-29 years in good health. The CDR3 runs from the conserved cysteine through the conserved F or W. Each record gives: D gene, clone size, J gene, CDR3 length, V gene, CDR3 DNA, CDR3 protein. A D gene is named only where the DNA matches it firmly. Not every row has a clone size; where given, it reads once, few, many or a size class.

D: .
size: few
J: TRBJ1-1
length: 14
V: TRBV5-1
DNA: TGCGCCAGCAGCTTCAACAGCGGCCTGTACGAAGCTTTCTTT
CDR3: CASSFNSGLYEAFF

D: .
size: .
J: TRBJ2-3
length: 18
V: TRBV9
DNA: TGTGCCAGCAGCGCGTGGGGGGACGACCGAGCAGGCACAGATACGCAGTATTTT
CDR3: CASSAWGDDRAGTDTQYF

D: .
size: .
J: TRBJ2-2
length: 16
V: TRBV5-1
DNA: TGCGCCAGCAGCTTGGAGGTTCCGGCGGGCACCGGGGAGCTGTTTTTT
CDR3: CASSLEVPAGTGELFF

D: .
size: few
J: TRBJ2-2
length: 15
V: TRBV27
DNA: TGTGCCAGCAGTTTATTTTCCCAGTGGAGCGGGGAGCTGTTTTTT
CDR3: CASSLFSQWSGELFF

D: TRBD2
size: .
J: TRBJ2-5
length: 13
V: TRBV29-1
DNA: TGCAGCGTTGAGGCGGGAGGCAAAGAGACCCAGTACTTC
CDR3: CSVEAGGKETQYF

D: .
size: .
J: TRBJ2-2
length: 14
V: TRBV5-5
DNA: TGTGCCAGCAGCTTGGTCCCGACCACCGGGGAGCTGTTTTTT
CDR3: CASSLVPTTGELFF

D: TRBD1
size: .
J: TRBJ2-5
length: 14
V: TRBV6-2/TRBV6-3
DNA: TGTGCCAGCAGGTCGCACAGGGGTGTGGAGACCCAGTACTTC
CDR3: CASRSHRGVETQYF

D: .
size: .
J: TRBJ2-7
length: 12
V: TRBV29-1
DNA: TGCAGCGTTGGCTGGGGGGCCTACGAGCAGTACTTC
CDR3: CSVGWGAYEQYF

D: .
size: many
J: TRBJ2-1
length: 11
V: TRBV20-1
DNA: TGCAGTGCTAGAGGTAACAATGAGCAGTTCTTC
CDR3: CSARGNNEQFF

D: .
size: .
J: TRBJ1-1
length: 13
V: TRBV6-2/TRBV6-3
DNA: TGTGCCAGCAGATGGACGGAGAACACTGAAGCTTTCTTT
CDR3: CASRWTENTEAFF

D: TRBD1
size: .
J: TRBJ2-5
length: 15
V: TRBV30
DNA: TGTGCCGGAGGGGGACAGGGGGATTCTCAAGAGACCCAGTACTTC
CDR3: CAGGGQGDSQETQYF

D: .
size: .
J: TRBJ1-2
length: 14
V: TRBV5-5
DNA: TGTGCCAGCAGCTCCCAGGACGGTTCGAGGGGCTACACCTTC
CDR3: CASSSQDGSRGYTF

D: TRBD2
size: .
J: TRBJ2-1
length: 14
V: TRBV12-3/TRBV12-4
DNA: TGTGCCAGCTGGGGGCGGGGGGTTGACAATGAGCAGTTCTTC
CDR3: CASWGRGVDNEQFF

D: .
size: many
J: TRBJ2-1
length: 13
V: TRBV5-1
DNA: TGTGCCAGCAGCTTGGTTCCGGGCAATGAGCAGTTCTTC
CDR3: CASSLVPGNEQFF

D: .
size: .
J: TRBJ1-5
length: 13
V: TRBV4-3
DNA: TGCGCCAGCAGCCCAGACGGTAATCAGCCCCAGCATTTT
CDR3: CASSPDGNQPQHF

D: .
size: .
J: TRBJ2-1
length: 13
V: TRBV18
DNA: TGTGCCAGCTCCCCTCAGAGGGTCCGCGAGCAGTTCTTC
CDR3: CASSPQRVREQFF

D: TRBD1
size: .
J: TRBJ1-5
length: 13
V: TRBV10-3
DNA: TGTGCCATCAGCGCAGGGGGAGGTCAGCCCCAGCATTTT
CDR3: CAISAGGGQPQHF

D: .
size: .
J: TRBJ1-5
length: 13
V: TRBV5-1
DNA: TGCGCCAGCAGAGAATATAGCAATCAGCCCCAGCATTTT
CDR3: CASREYSNQPQHF

D: .
size: few
J: TRBJ2-3
length: 11
V: TRBV7-2
DNA: TGTGCCAGCAGCGTTTGGGATACGCAGTATTTT
CDR3: CASSVWDTQYF

D: TRBD2
size: few
J: TRBJ2-5
length: 14
V: TRBV15
DNA: TGTGCCACCTGCCAGGCGGGAGTGAGGGAGACCCAGTACTTC
CDR3: CATCQAGVRETQYF

D: .
size: .
J: TRBJ1-5
length: 14
V: TRBV28
DNA: TGTGCCACCTATGGGCATTGGACATATCAGCCCCAGCATTTT
CDR3: CATYGHWTYQPQHF

D: .
size: few
J: TRBJ2-1
length: 10
V: TRBV20-1
DNA: TGCAGTGCTAGTAGCAATGAGCAGTTCTTC
CDR3: CSASSNEQFF

D: TRBD2
size: .
J: TRBJ2-3
length: 14
V: TRBV13
DNA: TGTGCCAGCAGCGGAGCGGGAGGTCTTCATACGCAGTATTTT
CDR3: CASSGAGGLHTQYF

D: .
size: few
J: TRBJ2-2
length: 12
V: TRBV29-1
DNA: TGCAGCGGGGGGGATGGAACCGGGGAGCTGTTTTTT
CDR3: CSGGDGTGELFF